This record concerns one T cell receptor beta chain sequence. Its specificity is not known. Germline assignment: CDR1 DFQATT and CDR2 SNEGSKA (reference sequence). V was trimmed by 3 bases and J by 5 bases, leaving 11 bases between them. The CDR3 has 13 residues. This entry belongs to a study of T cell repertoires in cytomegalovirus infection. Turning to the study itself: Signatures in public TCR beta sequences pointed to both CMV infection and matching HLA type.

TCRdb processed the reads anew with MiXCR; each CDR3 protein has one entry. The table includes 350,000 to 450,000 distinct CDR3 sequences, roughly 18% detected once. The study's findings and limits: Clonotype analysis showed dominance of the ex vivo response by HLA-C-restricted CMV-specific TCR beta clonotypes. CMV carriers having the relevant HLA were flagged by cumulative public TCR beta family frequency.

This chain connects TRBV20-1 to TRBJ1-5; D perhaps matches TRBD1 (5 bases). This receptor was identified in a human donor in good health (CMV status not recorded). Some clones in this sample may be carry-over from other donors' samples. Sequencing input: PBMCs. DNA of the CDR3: TGCAGTGCTAGGGGGGGACGCGATCAGCCCCAGCATTTT. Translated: CSARGGRDQPQHF.